This TCR beta chain was sequenced during a study of CD8 T cells in Susac syndrome. Random hexamers primed reverse transcription of 0.5 to 1 ug RNA. The TCR beta CDR3 was amplified by immunoSEQ multiplex PCR across 54 Vbeta, 13 Jbeta. One entry per CDR3 protein results from TCRdb running MiXCR on the immunoSEQ multiplex PCR reads. The table includes roughly 170,000 distinct CDR3 sequences, around 93% detected once. Trimming left V 5 bases short and J 0 bases short, with 5 bases between. The CDR3 runs 13 residues. CDR1 MNHNS and CDR2 SASEGT come from the germline V gene. The specimen was CD4+ T cells from PBMCs. The chain couples TRBV6-1 to TRBJ1-5; D gene uncertain. This TCR derives from a human donor with multiple sclerosis. CDR3 sequence (DNA): TGTGCCAGCAGTTCCAATAGCAATCAGCCCCAGCATTTT. Translating gives CASSSNSNQPQHF.